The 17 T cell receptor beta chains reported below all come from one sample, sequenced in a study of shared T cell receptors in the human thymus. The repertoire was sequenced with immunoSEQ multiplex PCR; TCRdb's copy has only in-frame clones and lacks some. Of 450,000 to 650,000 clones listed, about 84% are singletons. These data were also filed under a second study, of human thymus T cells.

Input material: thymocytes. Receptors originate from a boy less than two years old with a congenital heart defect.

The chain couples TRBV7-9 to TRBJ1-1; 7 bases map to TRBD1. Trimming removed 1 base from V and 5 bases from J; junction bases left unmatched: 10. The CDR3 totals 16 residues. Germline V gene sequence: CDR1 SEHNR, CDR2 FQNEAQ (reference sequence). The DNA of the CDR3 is TGTGCCAGCAGCTTAGTTCCCCGGACAGGAACAACTGAAGCTTTCTTT. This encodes CASSLVPRTGTTEAFF.

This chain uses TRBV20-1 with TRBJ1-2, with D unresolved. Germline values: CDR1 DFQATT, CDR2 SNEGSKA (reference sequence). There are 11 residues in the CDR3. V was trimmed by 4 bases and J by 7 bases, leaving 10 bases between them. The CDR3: CSANTLLGYTF. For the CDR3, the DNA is TGCAGTGCTAATACCCTACTTGGCTACACCTTC.

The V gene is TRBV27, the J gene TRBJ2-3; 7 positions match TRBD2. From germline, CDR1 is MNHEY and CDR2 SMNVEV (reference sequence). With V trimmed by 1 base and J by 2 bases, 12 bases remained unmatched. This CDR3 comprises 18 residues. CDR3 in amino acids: CASSLYFNLADLTDTQYF. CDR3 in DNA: TGTGCCAGCAGTTTATACTTCAATCTAGCGGACCTCACAGATACGCAGTATTTT.

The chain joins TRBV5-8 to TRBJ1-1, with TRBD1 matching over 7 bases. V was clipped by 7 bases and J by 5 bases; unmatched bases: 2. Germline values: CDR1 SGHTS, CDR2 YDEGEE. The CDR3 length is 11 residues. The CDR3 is CASGTDTEAFF. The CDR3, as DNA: TGTGCCAGCGGGACAGATACTGAAGCTTTCTTT.

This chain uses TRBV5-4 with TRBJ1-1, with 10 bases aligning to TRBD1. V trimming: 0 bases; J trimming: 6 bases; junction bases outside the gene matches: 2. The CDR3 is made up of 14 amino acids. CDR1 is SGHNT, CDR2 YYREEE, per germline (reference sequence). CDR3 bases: TGTGCCAGCAGCTTGGCTGGGACAGGGGCTGAAGCTTTCTTT. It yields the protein CASSLAGTGAEAFF.

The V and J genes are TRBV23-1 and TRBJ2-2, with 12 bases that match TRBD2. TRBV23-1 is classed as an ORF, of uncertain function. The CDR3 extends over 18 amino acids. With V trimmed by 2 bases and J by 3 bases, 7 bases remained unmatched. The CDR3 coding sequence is TGCGCCAGCAGTCAACGGCTAGCGGGAGGGCCTTACACCGGGGAGCTGTTTTTT. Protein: CASSQRLAGGPYTGELFF.

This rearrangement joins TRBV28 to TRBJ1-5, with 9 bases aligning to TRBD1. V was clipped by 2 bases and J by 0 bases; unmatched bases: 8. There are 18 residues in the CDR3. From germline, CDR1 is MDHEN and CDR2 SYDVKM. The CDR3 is CASSLIRDRANSNQPQHF. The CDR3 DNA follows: TGTGCCAGCAGTTTAATCCGGGACAGGGCAAATAGCAATCAGCCCCAGCATTTT.

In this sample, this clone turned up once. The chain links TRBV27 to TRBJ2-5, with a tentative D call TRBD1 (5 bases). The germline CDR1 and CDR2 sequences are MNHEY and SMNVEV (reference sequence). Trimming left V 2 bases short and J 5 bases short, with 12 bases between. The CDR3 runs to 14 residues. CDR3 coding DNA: TGTGCCAGCAGTTTACTTCCAGGGTGGGAGACCCAGTACTTC. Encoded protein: CASSLLPGWETQYF.

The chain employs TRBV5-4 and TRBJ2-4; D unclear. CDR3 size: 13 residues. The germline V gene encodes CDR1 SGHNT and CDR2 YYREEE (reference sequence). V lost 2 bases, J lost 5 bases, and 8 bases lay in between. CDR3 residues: CASSFSEENIQYF. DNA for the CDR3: TGTGCCAGCAGCTTTAGTGAGGAAAACATTCAGTACTTC. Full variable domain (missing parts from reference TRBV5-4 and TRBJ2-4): ETGVTQSPTHLIKTRGQQVTLRCSSQSGHNTVSWYQQALGQGPQFIFQYYREEENGRGNFPPRFSGLQFPNYSSELNVNALELDDSALYLCASSFSEENIQYFGAGTRLSVL.

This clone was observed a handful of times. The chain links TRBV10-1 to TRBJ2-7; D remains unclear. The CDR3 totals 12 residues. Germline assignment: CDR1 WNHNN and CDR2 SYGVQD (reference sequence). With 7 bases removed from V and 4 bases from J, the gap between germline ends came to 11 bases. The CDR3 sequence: CASTGLRYEQYF. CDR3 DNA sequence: TGCGCCAGCACCGGGTTGAGGTACGAGCAGTACTTC.

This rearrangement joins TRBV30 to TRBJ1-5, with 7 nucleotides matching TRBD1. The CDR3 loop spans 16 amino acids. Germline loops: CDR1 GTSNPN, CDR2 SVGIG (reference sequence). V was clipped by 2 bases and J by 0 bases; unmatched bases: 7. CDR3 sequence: CAWSTDRRHSNQPQHF. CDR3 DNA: TGTGCCTGGAGTACGGACAGGAGGCATAGCAATCAGCCCCAGCATTTT.

The CDR3: CASGFTGEGYGYTF. CDR3 bases: TGTGCTAGTGGTTTTACGGGGGAGGGCTATGGCTACACCTTC. The V gene is TRBV12-5, the J gene TRBJ1-2; maybe TRBD1 (5 bases). V dropped 3 bases and J dropped 4 bases, with 12 bases sitting between them. This CDR3 has 14 residues. Germline loops: CDR1 LGHNT, CDR2 FRNRAP.

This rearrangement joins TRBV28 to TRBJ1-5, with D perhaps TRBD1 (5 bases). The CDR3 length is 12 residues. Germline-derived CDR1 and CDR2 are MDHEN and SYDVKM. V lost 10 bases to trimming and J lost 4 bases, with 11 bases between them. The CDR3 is CATTGLNQPQHF. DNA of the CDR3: TGTGCCACAACAGGACTAAATCAGCCCCAGCATTTT.

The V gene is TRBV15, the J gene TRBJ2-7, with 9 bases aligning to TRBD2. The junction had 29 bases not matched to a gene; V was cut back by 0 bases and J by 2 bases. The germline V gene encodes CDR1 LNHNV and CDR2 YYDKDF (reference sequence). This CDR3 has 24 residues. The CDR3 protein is CATSRDIGPAGGGRGSRLTYEQYF. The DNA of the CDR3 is TGTGCCACCAGCAGAGATATAGGGCCAGCGGGAGGAGGAAGAGGAAGCCGTCTAACCTACGAGCAGTACTTC.

The CDR3 region is CASSLVGAGGLETQYF. For the CDR3, the DNA is TGCGCCAGCAGCTTGGTCGGCGCGGGAGGGTTAGAGACCCAGTACTTC. This chain joins TRBV5-1 and TRBJ2-5; TRBD2 agrees at 9 bases. The CDR3 is 16 residues long. Germline V gene data show CDR1 as SGHRS and CDR2 as YFSETQ. V trimming: 0 bases; J trimming: 4 bases; junction bases outside the gene matches: 7.

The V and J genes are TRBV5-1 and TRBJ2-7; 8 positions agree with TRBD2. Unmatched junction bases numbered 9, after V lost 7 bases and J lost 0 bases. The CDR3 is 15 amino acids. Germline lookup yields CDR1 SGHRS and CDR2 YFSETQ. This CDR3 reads CASGGAGGPSYEQYF. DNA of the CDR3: TGCGCCAGCGGGGGGGCGGGAGGTCCCTCCTACGAGCAGTACTTC.

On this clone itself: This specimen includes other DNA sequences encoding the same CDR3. CDR3 nucleotide sequence: TGTGCCTGGAGTGTACCCGGCGGGGGGGCCGGTCTTCAGCCCCAGCATTTT. Amino acid sequence: CAWSVPGGGAGLQPQHF. V usage is TRBV30 and J usage is TRBJ1-5; weak D call: TRBD1 (6 bases). This CDR3 spans 17 amino acids. Trimming took 0 bases from V and 6 from J, leaving 21 bases between them. Germline V lookup: CDR1 GTSNPN, CDR2 SVGIG (reference sequence).